One sample yielded the 25 T cell receptor beta chains listed below, sequenced in a study of cytomegalovirus exposure and HLA in healthy donors. The method was immunoSEQ multiplex PCR; TCRdb's version includes in-frame clones alone and lacks a portion of them. The sample has hundreds of thousands of clones, approximately 83% seen once; the top ten hold around 15%. The sequenced sample was PBMCs. The receptors come from a woman aged 25 to 39 in good health and CMV-seropositive.

There are a few counts of this clone. The chain joins TRBV29-1 to TRBJ1-4, with unresolved D. The CDR3 totals 12 residues. V lost 4 bases and J 8 bases, leaving 11 bases between the germline ends. Germline-derived CDR1 and CDR2 are SQVTM and ANQGSEA. The CDR3 DNA is TGCAGCGTTGCCGGGAAGGGAGAAAAACTGTTTTTT. It translates to CSVAGKGEKLFF. Drawing the rest from reference TRBV29-1 and TRBJ1-4, the complete variable domain is SAVISQKPSRDICQRGTSLTIQCQVDSQVTMMFWYRQQPGQSLTLIATANQGSEATYESGFVIDKFPISRPNLTFSTLTVSNMSPEDSSIYLCSVAGKGEKLFFGSGTQLSVL.

V and J are TRBV13 and TRBJ2-7; the D gene is possibly TRBD2 (6 bases). Germline values: CDR1 PRHDT, CDR2 FYEKMQ (reference sequence). V lost 2 bases to trimming and J lost 5 bases, with 13 bases between them. The CDR3 loop spans 14 amino acids. CDR3 nucleotide sequence: TGTGCCAGCAGCTTACCGGGAGAATCCCACGAGCAGTACTTC. Translated: CASSLPGESHEQYF. Filled out from reference TRBV13 and TRBJ2-7, the complete variable domain reads AAGVIQSPRHLIKEKRETATLKCYPIPRHDTVYWYQQGPGQDPQFLISFYEKMQSDKGSIPDRFSAQQFSDYHSELNMSSLELGDSALYFCASSLPGESHEQYFGPGTRLTVT.

About this clone itself: One junction end disagrees with the germline gene, perhaps due to a read error. This sequence joins TRBV4-1 and TRBJ1-1; perhaps TRBD1 as D (6 bases). CDR3 length: 13 residues. In germline, CDR1 is MGHRA, CDR2 YSYEKL. The CDR3 here is CASSQGGNTEAFF. The CDR3 nucleotides are TGCGCCAGCAGTCAAGGGGGGAACACTGAAGCTTTCTTT.

This chain uses TRBV6-6 with TRBJ2-7; 10 bases line up with TRBD1. V shed 6 bases, J shed 6 bases, and the junction held 11 bases outside the gene matches. Germline assignment: CDR1 MNHNY and CDR2 SVGAGI (reference sequence). This CDR3 has 15 amino acids. CDR3 bases: TGTGCCAGCAGGCACGGGACAGGGGAAAGTAGCGAGCAGTACTTC. Amino acid sequence: CASRHGTGESSEQYF.

The rearrangement joins TRBV7-9 to TRBJ2-1; TRBD2 aligns across 10 bases. The ends lost 5 bases at V and 3 bases at J; junction bases unmatched: 4. This CDR3 comprises 15 residues. CDR1 and CDR2 from the germline V gene are SEHNR and FQNEAQ (reference sequence). Here the CDR3 reads CASSVLAGVYNEQFF. In DNA, the CDR3 is TGTGCCAGCAGCGTCCTAGCGGGAGTCTACAATGAGCAGTTCTTC.

J is TRBJ1-1 and V is TRBV10-3; TRBD1 matches 10 bases. The CDR3 is made up of 16 amino acids. CDR1 is ENHRY, CDR2 SYGVKD, per germline. The V and J ends lost 5 bases and 1 base, in that order; junction bases with no gene match: 7. Here the CDR3 reads CAISMRQGAWNTEAFF. In nucleotides, the CDR3 is TGTGCCATCAGTATGAGACAGGGGGCCTGGAACACTGAAGCTTTCTTT.

V usage is TRBV5-1 and J usage is TRBJ2-6; D unclear. This CDR3 is built from 17 residues. Germline V gene lookup returns CDR1 SGHRS and CDR2 YFSETQ. V was trimmed by 9 bases and J by 0 bases, leaving 19 bases between them. The CDR3 sequence is CATADRLSHSGANVLTF. The CDR3, as DNA: TGCGCCACCGCGGACCGCCTGTCTCACTCTGGGGCCAACGTCCTGACTTTC.

This clone was observed a few times. V gene TRBV5-3 combines with J gene TRBJ1-5; D is unclear. TRBV5-3 is known as an ORF, though its function is uncertain. Trimming shortened V by 4 bases and J by 6 bases, and 14 bases separated the two germline ends. CDR3 length: 14 amino acids. The CDR3 loop reads CARSLPRMFQPQHF. CDR3 DNA sequence: TGTGCCAGAAGCCTTCCCCGTATGTTTCAGCCCCAGCATTTT.

The gene calls are TRBV2 and TRBJ1-5; weak D call: TRBD1 (6 bases). There are 18 residues in the CDR3. CDR1 and CDR2 from the germline V gene are SNHLY and FYNNEI. V was cut by 4 bases and J by 0 bases, with 19 bases left in between. The CDR3 protein is CASSVNLRQVFSNQPQHF. Written as DNA, the CDR3 is TGTGCCAGCAGTGTTAACCTGAGACAGGTCTTTAGCAATCAGCCCCAGCATTTT.

V usage is TRBV27 and J usage is TRBJ1-1, with a tentative D call TRBD1 (6 bases). The germline CDR1 and CDR2 sequences are MNHEY and SMNVEV (reference sequence). The CDR3 totals 13 residues. With 10 bases removed from V and 0 bases from J, the gap between germline ends came to 12 bases. The DNA for the CDR3 is TGTGCCACCGGGGGGCGGATGAACACTGAAGCTTTCTTT. It translates to CATGGRMNTEAFF.

The CDR3 nucleotides are TGTGCCAGCAGTGAGGGGACAGTTAATGAAAAACTGTTTTTT. Its translation: CASSEGTVNEKLFF. The V call is TRBV28, the J call TRBJ1-4, with 7 bases identical to TRBD1. This CDR3 region has 14 residues. Germline lookup yields CDR1 MDHEN and CDR2 SYDVKM. Unmatched junction bases numbered 4, after V lost 5 bases and J lost 4 bases.

The CDR3 DNA sequence: TGTGCCAGCAGTGAGGCTAGCGCTGGCTCCTACAATGAGCAGTTCTTC. Amino acids: CASSEASAGSYNEQFF. This chain connects TRBV6-1 to TRBJ2-1; TRBD2 might be the D (6 bases). Trimming removed 3 bases from V and 0 bases from J, with 12 bases in between. This CDR3 has 16 amino acids. Germline CDR1 reads MNHNS; CDR2 reads SASEGT.

This chain uses TRBV7-3 with TRBJ2-1, with TRBD2 as a possible D gene (5 bases). CDR1 and CDR2 from the germline V gene are SGHTA and FQGTGA. The germline V and J ends were trimmed by 3 bases and 0 bases, with 12 bases remaining between them. The length of the CDR3 is 16 residues. The CDR3 region has the DNA TGTGCCAGCAGCTTGTCAGCTACTAGCTCCTACAATGAGCAGTTCTTC. The encoded protein is CASSLSATSSYNEQFF.

This rearrangement joins TRBV7-3 to TRBJ2-3; D might be TRBD1 (5 bases). Deletions cut 5 bases from V and 5 bases from J, with 11 bases between. From germline, CDR1 is SGHTA and CDR2 FQGTGA. The CDR3 has 13 residues. The DNA for the CDR3 is TGTGCCAGCAGCCCAGGCCAGGGAGATACGCAGTATTTT. Protein sequence: CASSPGQGDTQYF.

The genes are TRBV4-3 and TRBJ2-1; TRBD1 aligns across 7 bases. Looked up from germline, CDR1 is LGHNA and CDR2 is YSLEER. The V segment lost 0 bases and the J segment 4 bases; nucleotides outside the gene matches: 9. The CDR3 contains 17 residues. In DNA form, the CDR3 reads TGCGCCAGCAGCCAAGAAGGGACAGCAACTGAATACAATGAGCAGTTCTTC. This encodes CASSQEGTATEYNEQFF.

The J gene is TRBJ2-5, the V gene TRBV5-5, with D possibly TRBD2 on 6 matching bases. V shed 4 bases and J shed 1 base, with 11 bases lying between them. This CDR3 is built from 14 residues. Germline V CDR1 and CDR2: SGHKS, YYEKEE (reference sequence). CDR3 DNA: TGTGCCAGCAGCCGGGACTCTTTCCAAGAGACCCAGTACTTC. Translated, it gives CASSRDSFQETQYF.

The rearrangement joins TRBV2 to TRBJ1-2; a weak D match, TRBD1 (6 bases). The V end was cut by 6 bases, the J end by 2 bases, with 13 bases between. The CDR3 contains 14 residues. Germline-derived CDR1 and CDR2 are SNHLY and FYNNEI. The DNA of the CDR3 is TGTGCCAGCAGCGAGGGGGGTTTCAACTATGGCTACACCTTC. Protein: CASSEGGFNYGYTF.

The chain carries TRBV4-1 and TRBJ1-2; D remains unclear. CDR1 and CDR2 from the germline V gene are MGHRA and YSYEKL. CDR3 size: 13 residues. Between the trimmed V and J ends, which lost 3 bases and 4 bases, there was a span of 9 bases. The CDR3 protein is CASSQPGSYGYTF. In DNA form, the CDR3 reads TGCGCCAGCAGCCAGCCCGGGAGCTATGGCTACACCTTC.

This clone has just a few counts. The rearrangement links TRBV11-3 to TRBJ2-1; 11 bases align to TRBD2. This CDR3 spans 18 amino acids. Germline lookup yields CDR1 SGHNT and CDR2 YENEEA. Trimming took 1 base from V and 1 from J; bases not matched to a gene: 6. This CDR3 reads CASSLVTTSGSSYNEQFF. Here the CDR3 DNA reads TGTGCCAGCAGCTTAGTAACCACTAGCGGGAGTTCCTACAATGAGCAGTTCTTC.

The chain has TRBV27 and TRBJ1-1; weak D call: TRBD1 (5 bases). Germline V CDR1 and CDR2: MNHEY, SMNVEV (reference sequence). The CDR3 is made up of 15 amino acids. The V end was cut by 4 bases, the J end by 4 bases, with 16 bases between. The CDR3: CASSSGTGGTTEAFF. Here the CDR3 DNA reads TGTGCCAGCAGTTCCGGGACGGGGGGTACCACTGAAGCTTTCTTT.

The chain uses TRBV20-1 and TRBJ1-4; unclear D gene. The CDR3 has 11 amino acids. In germline, CDR1 is DFQATT, CDR2 SNEGSKA (reference sequence). V lost 5 bases and J 1 base, leaving 2 bases between the germline ends. CDR3 in amino acids: CSAGTNEKLFF. The CDR3, as DNA: TGCAGTGCTGGAACTAATGAAAAACTGTTTTTT.

The V and J genes are TRBV2 and TRBJ2-7; 8 nucleotides agree with TRBD2. The germline gives CDR1 SNHLY, CDR2 FYNNEI. The V gene end was trimmed by 6 bases and the J gene end by 0 bases; junction bases not matched to a gene: 10. The CDR3 runs to 16 residues. The CDR3 loop is CASSPSLAGSSYEQYF. The CDR3 nucleotides are TGTGCCAGCAGCCCCAGTCTAGCGGGTAGCTCCTACGAGCAGTACTTC.

This chain joins TRBV4-3 and TRBJ2-7, with D possibly called TRBD1 or TRBD2 (5 bases each). The CDR3 runs to 17 residues. Germline CDR1 reads LGHNA; CDR2 reads YSLEER. V was cut by 2 bases and J by 6 bases, with 23 bases left in between. CDR3 sequence (DNA): TGCGCCAGCAGCCAACGAACTTTCCGGGACCCTTTGACCGAGCAGTACTTC. Translating it yields CASSQRTFRDPLTEQYF.

This clone was seen just once. The genes are TRBV7-9 and TRBJ1-4, with 7 bases aligning to TRBD1. Per the germline V gene, CDR1 is SEHNR and CDR2 is FQNEAQ (reference sequence). This CDR3 is 14 amino acids long. With 5 bases clipped from V and 8 bases from J, the junction kept 8 bases outside the gene matches. The CDR3 sequence: CASSPRQGREKLFF. The CDR3 DNA follows: TGTGCCAGCAGCCCGAGACAGGGTAGAGAAAAACTGTTTTTT.

This clone showed up just once. This chain connects TRBV18 to TRBJ2-5; D unclear. Germline V gene lookup returns CDR1 KGHSH and CDR2 LQKENI. With 2 bases removed from V and 1 base from J, the gap between germline ends came to 5 bases. The CDR3 contains 13 residues. The CDR3 nucleotides are TGTGCCAGCTCACCAGAATCCCAAGAGACCCAGTACTTC. This encodes CASSPESQETQYF.